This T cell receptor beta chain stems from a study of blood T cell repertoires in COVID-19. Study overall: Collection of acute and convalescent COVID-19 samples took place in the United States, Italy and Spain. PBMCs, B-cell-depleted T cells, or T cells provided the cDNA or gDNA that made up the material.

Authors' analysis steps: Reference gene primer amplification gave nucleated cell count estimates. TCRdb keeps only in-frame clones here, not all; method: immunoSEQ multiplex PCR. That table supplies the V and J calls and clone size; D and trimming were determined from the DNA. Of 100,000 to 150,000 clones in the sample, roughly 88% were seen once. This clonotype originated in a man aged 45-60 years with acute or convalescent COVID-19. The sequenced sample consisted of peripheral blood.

Here the CDR3 reads CASSQAHRGISYNEQFF. DNA of the CDR3: TGTGCCAGCAGCCAAGCCCACAGGGGAATCTCCTACAATGAGCAGTTCTTC. V is TRBV5-4 and J is TRBJ2-1; 7 bases map to TRBD1. CDR3 length equals 17 residues. Per germline, CDR1 SGHNT and CDR2 YYREEE (reference sequence). V was clipped by 4 bases and J by 0 bases; unmatched bases: 10.